This T cell receptor beta chain was captured in a study of blood T cell repertoires in COVID-19. Donors in Cohort 3 counted as recovered after two negative PCRs, clearance, or symptom resolution. Germline V lookup: CDR1 KGHSH, CDR2 LQKENI. The V gene end was trimmed by 2 bases and the J gene end by 1 base; junction bases not matched to a gene: 7. There are 16 residues in the CDR3. Profiling relied on immunoSEQ multiplex PCR, and the TCRdb table lists in-frame clones only, not all of them. The repertoire consists of some 270,000 clones, with about nine tenths occurring once and the leading ten covering 1.5% to 2%.

Material: PBMCs or T cells enriched from blood (not recorded which). The rearrangement joins TRBV18 to TRBJ2-5; 7 bases are a match to TRBD2. The source is a woman aged 40 to 50 who had recovered from COVID-19. CDR3 protein: CASSPTPGLIQETQYF. The CDR3 DNA reads as TGTGCCAGCTCACCAACACCGGGACTAATCCAAGAGACCCAGTACTTC.